This entry lists 22 T cell receptor beta chains sequenced from one sample in a study of siplizumab effects on memory and regulatory T cells. Their specific antigens are unknown. TCRdb's table, derived via immunoSEQ multiplex PCR, lists solely in-frame clones and lacks some. The sample holds more than 13,000 clones, less than 50% seen once. The mixed lymphocyte reaction cells were cocultured at 37°C for less than 7 days. The material sequenced was CFSE-low (dividing) CD4+ T cells sorted from an allogeneic mixed lymphocyte reaction. The receptors stem from a human donor in good health; the cells came from an allogeneic mixed lymphocyte reaction. Some clones in this sample may be carry-over from other donors' samples.

This chain joins TRBV4-1 and TRBJ1-5, with D perhaps TRBD1 (5 bases). CDR3 size: 18 residues. Germline-derived CDR1 and CDR2 are MGHRA and YSYEKL. Trimming took off 0 bases at V and 0 bases at J, with 15 bases between the two ends. The DNA of the CDR3 is TGCGCCAGCAGCCAAGATGGCGGCGGGACGGATAGCAATCAGCCCCAGCATTTT. Its translation: CASSQDGGGTDSNQPQHF.

This rearrangement joins TRBV20-1 to TRBJ2-5; no clear D. Trimming left V 2 bases short and J 7 bases short, with 8 bases between. CDR3 length equals 11 residues. Looked up from germline, CDR1 is DFQATT and CDR2 is SNEGSKA (reference sequence). CDR3 DNA: TGCAGTGCTAGACTATGGGGGACCCAGTACTTC. Its protein is CSARLWGTQYF.

This rearrangement joins TRBV11-2 to TRBJ2-7, with unresolved D. Germline V gene sequence: CDR1 SGHAT, CDR2 FQNNGV. CDR3 length: 16 residues. The germline V and J ends were trimmed by 1 base and 6 bases, with 19 bases remaining between them. This chain's CDR3 is CASSLGAGKGWSEQYF. CDR3 DNA: TGTGCCAGCAGCTTAGGGGCTGGCAAAGGCTGGAGCGAGCAGTACTTC.

A single count supports this clone. This chain connects TRBV5-4 to TRBJ1-1, with D uncertain. Looked up from germline, CDR1 is SGHNT and CDR2 is YYREEE (reference sequence). The CDR3 consists of 14 residues. Trimming took off 2 bases at V and 2 bases at J, with 10 bases between the two ends. CDR3 protein: CASSLRQINTEAFF. The CDR3 DNA sequence: TGTGCCAGCAGCTTACGGCAAATTAACACTGAAGCTTTCTTT.

Within the sample, this clone is large (0.1 to 1%). The V call is TRBV7-2, the J call TRBJ2-7, with 9 bases fitting TRBD1. This CDR3 region has 15 residues. V was pared by 2 bases and J by 3 bases, with 5 bases of the junction left unmatched. The germline CDR1 and CDR2 sequences are SGHTA and FQGNSA. The CDR3 here is CASSLTGQGFYEQYF. For the CDR3, the DNA is TGTGCCAGCAGCTTAACTGGACAGGGGTTCTACGAGCAGTACTTC.

This clone has a handful of counts. The rearrangement joins TRBV7-9 to TRBJ2-2, with a weak D call TRBD1 (5 bases). Trimming took 5 bases from V and 1 from J, leaving 11 bases between them. From germline, CDR1 is SEHNR and CDR2 FQNEAQ (reference sequence). The CDR3 is made up of 15 amino acids. The CDR3 region is CASSRDQGNTGELFF. The CDR3 DNA reads TGTGCCAGCAGCCGAGACCAGGGGAACACCGGGGAGCTGTTTTTT. Supplemented by reference TRBV7-9 and TRBJ2-2, the full variable domain reads DTGVSQNPRHKITKRGQNVTFRCDPISEHNRLYWYRQTLGQGPEFLTYFQNEAQLEKSRLLSDRFSAERPKGSFSTLEIQRTEQGDSAMYLCASSRDQGNTGELFFGEGSRLTVL.

The chain employs TRBV7-9 and TRBJ1-4; 8 bases are shared with TRBD1. The CDR3 sequence is 15 residues long. V lost 5 bases, J lost 7 bases, and 9 bases stayed unmatched. The germline gives CDR1 SEHNR, CDR2 FQNEAQ (reference sequence). CDR3 region: CASSPGPGGGEKLFF. DNA for the CDR3: TGTGCCAGCAGCCCCGGGCCAGGGGGCGGTGAAAAACTGTTTTTT.

The rearrangement joins TRBV18 to TRBJ2-3; D perhaps matches TRBD2 (6 bases). The germline V gene has CDR1 KGHSH and CDR2 LQKENI. The CDR3 has 13 residues. Trimming stripped 3 bases from V and 5 bases from J, with 9 bases between. The CDR3: CASSPGGVDTQYF. The CDR3 DNA reads as TGTGCCAGCTCACCGGGCGGGGTAGATACGCAGTATTTT.

This clone was seen a handful of times. The rearrangement links TRBV15 to TRBJ2-7; tentatively, D is TRBD1 or TRBD2 (7 bases each). With 9 bases removed from V and 3 bases from J, the gap between germline ends came to 18 bases. The length of the CDR3 is 14 residues. Per germline, CDR1 LNHNV and CDR2 YYDKDF (reference sequence). The CDR3 loop reads CATSEGRGGYEQYF. The CDR3 DNA reads TGTGCCACTTCCGAGGGCAGGGGGGGCTACGAGCAGTACTTC.

There are many counts of this clone. Sequence at one end of the junction differs from germline and may be a read error. The rearrangement joins TRBV7-7 to TRBJ2-7, with TRBD1 matching over 8 bases. The CDR3 consists of 13 residues. Germline CDR1 SSHAT, CDR2 FNYEAQ (reference sequence). CDR3 protein: CASSLGQGAEWYF. Here the CDR3 DNA reads TGTGCTAGCAGCTTAGGGCAGGGGGCCGAATGGTACTTC.

The chain is built from TRBV13 and TRBJ2-2; tentative D call: TRBD1 (7 bases). Germline V CDR1 and CDR2: PRHDT, FYEKMQ (reference sequence). Trimming pared 3 bases from V and 9 bases from J, leaving 14 bases between. The CDR3 extends over 14 amino acids. CDR3: CASSFQGGNRELFF. DNA for the CDR3: TGTGCCAGCAGCTTTCAGGGGGGCAATCGGGAGCTGTTTTTT. Filled out from reference TRBV13 and TRBJ2-2, the complete variable domain reads AAGVIQSPRHLIKEKRETATLKCYPIPRHDTVYWYQQGPGQDPQFLISFYEKMQSDKGSIPDRFSAQQFSDYHSELNMSSLELGDSALYFCASSFQGGNRELFFGEGSRLTVL.

By share, this clone ranks as medium-sized. V and J are TRBV2 and TRBJ2-3; no definite D call. The germline V gene encodes CDR1 SNHLY and CDR2 FYNNEI. The CDR3 has 12 amino acids. The V end was cut by 6 bases, the J end by 2 bases, with 6 bases between. The CDR3 DNA sequence: TGTGCCAGCAGGCCAGCCACAGATACGCAGTATTTT. Amino acids: CASRPATDTQYF.

As regards this clone: One end of the junction fails to match germline, which may point to a read error. The rearrangement uses TRBV5-1 and TRBJ2-5; 8 bases fit TRBD2. The CDR3 sequence is 15 residues long. CDR1 is SGHRS, CDR2 YFSETQ, per germline. CDR3 sequence reads: CASSFGEREWETQYF. The CDR3 region has the DNA TGTGCCAGCAGCTTTGGGGAGCGGGAGTGGGAGACCCAGTACTTC.

By frequency in the sample, this clone is medium-sized. The rearrangement joins TRBV6-5 to TRBJ1-4, with D maybe TRBD1 (6 bases). Between the trimmed V and J ends, which lost 2 bases and 8 bases, there was a span of 18 bases. Looked up from germline, CDR1 is MNHEY and CDR2 is SVGAGI. The CDR3 has 16 amino acids. In nucleotides, the CDR3 is TGTGCCAGCAGTTACCTGAGAATAGGGGGTAACGAAAAACTGTTTTTT. Translated: CASSYLRIGGNEKLFF.

This clone was found once. V is TRBV27 and J is TRBJ2-1; possibly TRBD1 or TRBD2 for D (5 bases each). Germline loops: CDR1 MNHEY, CDR2 SMNVEV (reference sequence). Trimming took 7 bases from V and 4 from J, leaving 23 bases between them. There are 17 residues in the CDR3. DNA for the CDR3: TGTGCCAGCATAGGGTGGGGACCGGGCTCCGATTACAATGAGCAGTTCTTC. Translating it yields CASIGWGPGSDYNEQFF.

The V call is TRBV11-3, the J call TRBJ2-1; possibly TRBD1 for D (6 bases). V was shortened by 2 bases and J by 6 bases, with 8 bases between the two germline ends. The CDR3 length is 13 residues. From germline, CDR1 is SGHNT and CDR2 YENEEA. CDR3 in DNA: TGTGCCAGCAGCTTACAGGGGTCCAATGAGCAGTTCTTC. Encoded protein: CASSLQGSNEQFF.

This clone has at least ten counts. V usage is TRBV30 and J usage is TRBJ1-1; D is ambiguous. CDR3 length: 13 residues. From germline, CDR1 is GTSNPN and CDR2 SVGIG (reference sequence). Trimming pared 7 bases from V and 0 bases from J, leaving 12 bases between. CDR3 nucleotide sequence: TGTGCCTCGACCCGAGCTGTGAACACTGAAGCTTTCTTT. Translated: CASTRAVNTEAFF.

This clone was seen once. V and J are TRBV18 and TRBJ1-2; TRBD1 matches at 9 bases. This CDR3 comprises 15 residues. V shed 2 bases, J shed 8 bases, and the junction held 9 bases outside the gene matches. The germline V gene encodes CDR1 KGHSH and CDR2 LQKENI. As DNA, the CDR3 is TGTGCCAGCTCACCAGGATTAACAGGGGGCGCGGGCTACACCTTC. This sequence encodes CASSPGLTGGAGYTF.

This clone was counted a few times. This rearrangement joins TRBV7-9 to TRBJ2-1, with D perhaps matching TRBD2 (5 bases). CDR3 length equals 13 residues. Germline lookup yields CDR1 SEHNR and CDR2 FQNEAQ (reference sequence). V lost 2 bases and J lost 9, with 11 bases in between. In DNA, the CDR3 is TGTGCCAGCAGCTTATCTACTAGAACTGAGCAGTTCTTC. Residues: CASSLSTRTEQFF. The full variable domain, completed using reference TRBV7-9 and TRBJ2-1, is DTGVSQNPRHKITKRGQNVTFRCDPISEHNRLYWYRQTLGQGPEFLTYFQNEAQLEKSRLLSDRFSAERPKGSFSTLEIQRTEQGDSAMYLCASSLSTRTEQFFGPGTRLTVL.

The V gene is TRBV6-5, the J gene TRBJ2-7; D may be TRBD1 or TRBD2 (5 bases each). Trimming took 8 bases from V and 6 from J, leaving 23 bases between them. Germline CDR1 is MNHEY and CDR2 is SVGAGI. This CDR3 contains 15 residues. CDR3 sequence (DNA): TGTGCCAGCCTTTATGTTCGAGGGGCGAAGGGCGAGCAGTACTTC. Its translation: CASLYVRGAKGEQYF.

The V call is TRBV27, the J call TRBJ2-3; 7 bases are a match to TRBD2. The germline CDR1 and CDR2 sequences are MNHEY and SMNVEV (reference sequence). V lost 3 bases to trimming and J lost 2 bases; unmatched junction nucleotides: 5. The CDR3 loop spans 15 amino acids. CDR3 nucleotide sequence: TGTGCCAGCAGTTTTGGCGGGGGTTTCACAGATACGCAGTATTTT. It specifies CASSFGGGFTDTQYF.

In the case of this clone: Compared with germline, one end of the junction differs, possibly owing to a read error. The chain joins TRBV7-9 to TRBJ2-1; TRBD2 matches 11 bases. The CDR3 has 17 residues. CDR1 is SEHNR, CDR2 FQNEAQ, per germline (reference sequence). The CDR3 spells CASRLAGTSGSYNEQFF. The CDR3 DNA sequence: TGTGCCAGCAGGTTAGCCGGGACTAGCGGCTCCTACAATGAGCAGTTCTTC.